This TCR beta chain was captured in a study of beta chain features in type 1 diabetes. CDR1 is SGDLS and CDR2 is YYNGEE in the germline V gene. The CDR3 length is 14 residues. Trimming pared 1 base from V and 6 bases from J, leaving 13 bases between. This clone was detected a few times. All of the isolated RNA was reverse transcribed, so expressed TCRB transcripts were sequenced. Produced via immunoSEQ multiplex PCR; TCRdb's table is partial and in-frame only. The sample has tens of thousands of clones; approximately 32% are singletons. The genes are TRBV9 and TRBJ1-2, with no clear D. The sequencing sample was made of stem cell memory CD4+ T cells from blood. The clonotype originates from a woman aged 18-29 years in good health. The DNA for the CDR3 is TGTGCCAGCAGCGTATCCACGGGATTGCATGGCTACACCTTC. Its translation: CASSVSTGLHGYTF.